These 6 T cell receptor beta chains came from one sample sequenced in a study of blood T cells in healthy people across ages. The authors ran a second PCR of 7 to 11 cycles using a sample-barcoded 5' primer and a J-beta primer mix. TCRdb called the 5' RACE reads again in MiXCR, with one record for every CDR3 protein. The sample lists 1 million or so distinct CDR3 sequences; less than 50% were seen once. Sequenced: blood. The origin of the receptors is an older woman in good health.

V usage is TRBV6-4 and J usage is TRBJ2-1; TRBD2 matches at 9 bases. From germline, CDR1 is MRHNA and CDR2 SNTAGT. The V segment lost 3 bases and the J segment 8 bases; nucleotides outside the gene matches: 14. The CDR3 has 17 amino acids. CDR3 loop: CASSDWRSSGRRYEQFF. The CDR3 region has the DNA TGTGCCAGCAGTGATTGGCGTTCAAGCGGGAGGAGATATGAGCAGTTCTTC.

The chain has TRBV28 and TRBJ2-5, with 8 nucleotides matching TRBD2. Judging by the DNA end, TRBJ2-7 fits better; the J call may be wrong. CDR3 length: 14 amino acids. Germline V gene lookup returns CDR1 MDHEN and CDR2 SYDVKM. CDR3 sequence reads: CASSSSGRGNEQYF. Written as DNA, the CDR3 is TGTGCCAGCAGTTCCAGCGGGAGAGGGAACGAGCAGTACTTC.

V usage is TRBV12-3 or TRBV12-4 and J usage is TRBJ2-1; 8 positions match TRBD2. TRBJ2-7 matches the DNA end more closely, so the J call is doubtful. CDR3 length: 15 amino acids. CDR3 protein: CASRLSGSTNNEQYF. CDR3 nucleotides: TGTGCCAGCAGGCTAAGCGGGAGTACCAACAATGAGCAGTACTTC.

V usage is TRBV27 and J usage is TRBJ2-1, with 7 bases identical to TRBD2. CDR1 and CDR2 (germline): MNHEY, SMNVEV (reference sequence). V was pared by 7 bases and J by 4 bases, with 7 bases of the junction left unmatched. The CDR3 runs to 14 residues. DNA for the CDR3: TGTGCCAGCACAAAAGCGGGATCGTACAATGAGCAGTTCTTC. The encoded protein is CASTKAGSYNEQFF.

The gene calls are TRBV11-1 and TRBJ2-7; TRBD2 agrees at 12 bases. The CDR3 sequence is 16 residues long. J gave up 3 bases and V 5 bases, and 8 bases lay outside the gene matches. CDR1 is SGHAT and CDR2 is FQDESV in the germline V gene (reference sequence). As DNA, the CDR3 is TGTGCCAGCAGCCGGACTAGCGGGACCCAACACTACGAGCAGTACTTC. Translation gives CASSRTSGTQHYEQYF.

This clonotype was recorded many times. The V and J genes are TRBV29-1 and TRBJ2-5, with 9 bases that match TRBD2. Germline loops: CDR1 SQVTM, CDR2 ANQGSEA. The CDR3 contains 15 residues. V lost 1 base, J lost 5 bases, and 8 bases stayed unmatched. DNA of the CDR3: TGCAGCGTTGAAGGGACTAGCGACCTGGGGGAGACCCAGTACTTC. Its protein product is CSVEGTSDLGETQYF.